A single sample is the source of the 17 T cell receptor beta chains below, sequenced in a study of response to subunit inactivated influenza vaccine. One entry per CDR3 protein, called by TCRdb with MiXCR from the RT-PCR reads. The table shows hundreds of thousands of distinct CDR3 sequences, with approximately 12% occurring only once. The material sequenced was PBMCs from blood, taken on the day of vaccination. The source of these receptors is a man aged 45-65 years who received an inactivated influenza vaccine.

This clonotype occurred a few times. The chain links TRBV12-3 or TRBV12-4 to TRBJ2-7; 12 nucleotides align to TRBD2. J lost 3 bases, V lost 3 bases, and 9 bases had no gene match. CDR3 length equals 17 residues. The DNA for the CDR3 is TGTGCCAGCAGTTTTGGGTTGTCTAGCGGGAGGGGCTACGAGCAGTACTTC. It codes for CASSFGLSSGRGYEQYF.

The V gene is TRBV7-2, the J gene TRBJ1-4; 10 bases line up with TRBD1. Looked up from germline, CDR1 is SGHTA and CDR2 is FQGNSA. CDR3 length: 15 amino acids. V gave up 5 bases and J gave up 8 bases; unmatched junction bases: 8. The DNA of the CDR3 is TGTGCCAGCAGCCCCTCCTGGACAGGGGGAGAAAAACTGTTTTTT. It encodes CASSPSWTGGEKLFF.

The chain joins TRBV5-5 to TRBJ2-7; possibly TRBD2 for D (6 bases). The CDR3 consists of 15 residues. Trimming removed 3 bases from V and 0 bases from J, with 13 bases in between. Germline CDR1 and CDR2: SGHKS and YYEKEE (reference sequence). The CDR3 DNA reads TGTGCCAGCAGCTCCGCAGGAGGGGACTCCTACGAGCAGTACTTC. Translation: CASSSAGGDSYEQYF.

This clonotype was counted many times. The CDR3 nucleotides are TGTGCCAGCAGTTGGACAGGGGGCGCAGAGACCCAGTACTTC. This codes for CASSWTGGAETQYF. This chain uses TRBV12-3 or TRBV12-4 with TRBJ2-5; the match to TRBD1 covers 11 bases. CDR3 length: 14 residues. The trim removed 4 bases at V and 4 bases at J, leaving 2 bases unmatched.

This clonotype was observed a handful of times. The chain combines TRBV5-1 with TRBJ2-5; D remains unclear. The CDR3 length is 14 residues. Germline V lookup: CDR1 SGHRS, CDR2 YFSETQ. V was clipped by 4 bases and J by 1 base, with 11 bases between them. CDR3 loop: CASSVQPSQETQYF. DNA for the CDR3: TGCGCCAGCAGCGTCCAGCCCTCCCAAGAGACCCAGTACTTC.

This clonotype was picked up many times. The chain links TRBV6-5 to TRBJ1-5, with D possibly TRBD1 on 5 matching bases. The germline CDR1 and CDR2 sequences are MNHEY and SVGAGI. Trimming left V 2 bases short and J 4 bases short, with 12 bases between. The CDR3 spans 15 residues. CDR3: CASSYGWGGNQPQHF. In DNA form, the CDR3 reads TGTGCCAGCAGTTACGGGTGGGGCGGAAATCAGCCCCAGCATTTT.

The chain joins TRBV10-3 to TRBJ2-6; no definite D call. Germline V gives CDR1 ENHRY, CDR2 SYGVKD. V lost 4 bases to trimming and J lost 2 bases, with 15 bases between them. The CDR3 sequence is 17 residues long. The CDR3 loop reads CAISAGRSQPGANVLTF. The CDR3 DNA sequence: TGTGCCATCAGTGCTGGCAGGTCTCAACCTGGGGCCAACGTCCTGACTTTC.

V is TRBV20-1 and J is TRBJ2-3; 7 nucleotides match TRBD2. V was clipped by 3 bases and J by 8 bases; unmatched bases: 11. Germline V gives CDR1 DFQATT, CDR2 SNEGSKA (reference sequence). The CDR3 extends over 14 amino acids. CDR3 sequence: CSARVYAGVGTQYF. The DNA of the CDR3 is TGCAGTGCTAGGGTGTACGCGGGAGTGGGTACGCAGTATTTT.

This clonotype was counted between two and nine times. The chain couples TRBV12-3 or TRBV12-4 to TRBJ2-7; D is unresolved. The CDR3 has 12 residues. Between the trimmed V and J ends, which lost 4 bases and 9 bases, there was a span of 13 bases. The CDR3 DNA sequence: TGTGCCAGCAGTTATCTAGGGCACGGGCAGTACTTC. As protein: CASSYLGHGQYF.

This clonotype was observed many times. The CDR3 nucleotides are TGTGCCAGCAGTGTGGGACAGGGTTATGGCTACACCTTC. Encoded protein: CASSVGQGYGYTF. The chain links TRBV12-3 or TRBV12-4 to TRBJ1-2; 9 nucleotides align to TRBD1. J gave up 5 bases and V 5 bases, and 3 bases lay outside the gene matches. The CDR3 sequence is 13 residues long.

The J gene is TRBJ2-5, the V gene TRBV14; no reliable D call. The CDR3 is made up of 16 amino acids. Germline loops: CDR1 SGHDN, CDR2 FVKESK. Trimming left V 0 bases short and J 3 bases short, with 14 bases between. The CDR3 DNA is TGTGCCAGCAGCCAAGATGCTTTAAAGTGGGAAGAGACCCAGTACTTC. Its translation: CASSQDALKWEETQYF.

This chain links TRBV4-3 with TRBJ2-5, with D possibly being TRBD2 (5 bases). V was cut by 0 bases and J by 1 base, with 12 bases left in between. Germline CDR1 reads LGHNA; CDR2 reads YSLEER. The CDR3 has 16 amino acids. The CDR3 DNA is TGCGCCAGCAGCCAAGATGGGAGACGGGGCCAAGAGACCCAGTACTTC. It yields the protein CASSQDGRRGQETQYF.

The V gene is TRBV30, the J gene TRBJ1-1; 9 bases are shared with TRBD1. Per germline, CDR1 GTSNPN and CDR2 SVGIG (reference sequence). V was clipped by 4 bases and J by 11 bases; unmatched bases: 11. This CDR3 region has 13 residues. The CDR3 is CAWTRDREIPAFF. The CDR3 nucleotides read TGTGCCTGGACCCGGGACAGGGAGATTCCGGCTTTCTTT.

This clonotype was found a few times. The V call is TRBV28, the J call TRBJ2-1; 9 positions agree with TRBD2. Unmatched junction bases numbered 10, after V lost 6 bases and J lost 7 bases. Germline loops: CDR1 MDHEN, CDR2 SYDVKM. This CDR3 contains 15 residues. The CDR3 reads CASRQLAGVRNEQFF. CDR3 in DNA: TGTGCCAGCAGACAATTAGCGGGGGTGCGGAATGAGCAGTTCTTC.

The chain recombines TRBV5-5 with TRBJ2-2; tentative D call: TRBD1 (5 bases). This CDR3 region has 15 residues. CDR1 and CDR2 from the germline V gene are SGHKS and YYEKEE (reference sequence). V lost 4 bases, J lost 1 base, and 11 bases lay in between. The DNA for the CDR3 is TGTGCCAGCAGCCTTCGGACAAAGAACACCGGGGAGCTGTTTTTT. It specifies CASSLRTKNTGELFF.

The chain has TRBV11-2 and TRBJ2-5; D is ambiguous. V was cut by 6 bases and J by 2 bases, with 10 bases left in between. CDR3 size: 13 residues. In germline, CDR1 is SGHAT, CDR2 FQNNGV. Here the CDR3 DNA reads TGTGCCAGCAGTACAGTAGGGCAAGAGACCCAGTACTTC. Translated: CASSTVGQETQYF.

The V gene is TRBV6-5, the J gene TRBJ1-2; D is undetermined. With 4 bases removed from V and 2 bases from J, the gap between germline ends came to 14 bases. CDR1 is MNHEY, CDR2 SVGAGI, per germline. The length of the CDR3 is 15 residues. CDR3 amino acids: CASSSSPTANYGYTF. Written as DNA, the CDR3 is TGTGCCAGCAGTTCCTCTCCCACCGCCAACTATGGCTACACCTTC.